This T cell receptor beta chain was sequenced in a study of blood T cell repertoires in COVID-19. About the study: Recovered status applied to Cohort 3 donors who had two consecutive negative PCRs. It also applied to those with clearance or with symptom resolution. PBMCs, B-cell-depleted T cells, or T cells were the source of the cDNA or gDNA that made up the material.

Germline V gene lookup returns CDR1 MGHDK and CDR2 SYGVNS. This CDR3 has 14 residues. Trimming stripped 3 bases from V and 3 bases from J, with 9 bases between. Per the original methods: Reference gene primer amplification gave estimated nucleated cell counts. Measured with immunoSEQ multiplex PCR; TCRdb has only the in-frame clones, and not every one. D and trimming were read from the DNA, whereas the V and J calls and clone size are those reported in that table. The sample records some 300,000 clones, around 90% being singletons. All enrollees were about 18 to 89 years old and from 20 to 25 US areas.

This sequence joins TRBV25-1 and TRBJ1-3, with no clear D. The sample consisted of PBMCs or T cells enriched from blood (not recorded which). The clonotype was recovered from a woman aged 55-70 years in a cohort exposed to, infected with or recovered from COVID-19 (not recorded which). DNA of the CDR3: TGTGCCAGCAGTGAGTATGGAGGTGGAAACACCATATATTTT. It codes for CASSEYGGGNTIYF. The variable domain in full, completed from reference TRBV25-1 and TRBJ1-3, reads EADIYQTPRYLVIGTGKKITLECSQTMGHDKMYWYQQDPGMELHLIHYSYGVNSTEKGDLSSESTVSRIRTEHFPLTLESARPSHTSQYLCASSEYGGGNTIYFGEGSWLTVV.